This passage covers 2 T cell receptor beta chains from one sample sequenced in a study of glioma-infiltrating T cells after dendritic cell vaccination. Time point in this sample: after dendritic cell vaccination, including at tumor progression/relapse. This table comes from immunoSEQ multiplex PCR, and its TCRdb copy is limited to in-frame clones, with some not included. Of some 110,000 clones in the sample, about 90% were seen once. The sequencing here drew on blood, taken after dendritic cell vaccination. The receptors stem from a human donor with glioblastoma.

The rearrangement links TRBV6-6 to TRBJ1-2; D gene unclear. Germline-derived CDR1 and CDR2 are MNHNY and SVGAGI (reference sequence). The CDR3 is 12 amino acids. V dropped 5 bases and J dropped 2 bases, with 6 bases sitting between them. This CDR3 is CASSTANYGYTF. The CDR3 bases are TGTGCCAGCAGTACAGCCAACTATGGCTACACCTTC.

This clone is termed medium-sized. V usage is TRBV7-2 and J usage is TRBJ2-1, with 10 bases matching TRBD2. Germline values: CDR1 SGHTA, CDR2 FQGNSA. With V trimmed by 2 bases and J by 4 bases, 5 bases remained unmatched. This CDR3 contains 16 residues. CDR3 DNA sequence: TGTGCCAGCAGCTTATCCGGGACTAGCGTATACAATGAGCAGTTCTTC. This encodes CASSLSGTSVYNEQFF.